This TCR beta chain appears in the sequencing data of a study of cytomegalovirus exposure and HLA in healthy donors. The CDR3 loop spans 16 amino acids. V lost 2 bases to trimming and J lost 4 bases; unmatched junction nucleotides: 7. Germline CDR1 SNHLY, CDR2 FYNNEI. This clone was seen a handful of times. Both 60 Vbeta primers and 13 Jbeta primers went into the PCR. TCRdb's copy holds only in-frame clones and misses some; the assay was immunoSEQ multiplex PCR. The sample lists approximately 110,000 clones; around three quarters were seen once. Nominally healthy donors were sampled, though unrecorded immune exposures were likely.

This clonotype was sampled from a woman in her sixties or seventies in good health and CMV-seropositive. The genes are TRBV2 and TRBJ2-1, with 8 bases identical to TRBD2. Sequencing was performed on PBMCs. DNA of the CDR3: TGTGCCAGCAGTGAACTCGGGGGGGCCCTTTACAATGAGCAGTTCTTC. Amino acids: CASSELGGALYNEQFF. The complete variable domain, with remaining parts taken from reference TRBV2 and TRBJ2-1, reads EPEVTQTPSHQVTQMGQEVILRCVPISNHLYFYWYRQILGQKVEFLVSFYNNEISEKSEIFDDQFSVERPDGSNFTLKIRSTKLEDSAMYFCASSELGGALYNEQFFGPGTRLTVL.